Below, 3 T cell receptor beta chains from the same sample are listed, as sequenced in a study of shared clonotypes between healthy human individuals. Repertoires were generated with immunoSEQ multiplex PCR, while TCRdb's copy carries only in-frame clones and drops some. Among more than 2 million clones listed, around 95% were seen once. CD8 cells regarded as naive lacked CD45RO, were positively chosen for CCR7, and omitted terminally differentiated effector memory CD45RA+ cells. The source material was naive CD8+ T cells from PBMCs. Receptors were obtained from a man between 18 and 35 years old in good health. Some clones in this sample may be carry-over from other donors' samples.

The chain is built from TRBV11-3 and TRBJ2-1; 14 positions match TRBD2. V was clipped by 2 bases and J by 7 bases; unmatched bases: 1. This CDR3 contains 15 residues. The germline CDR1 and CDR2 sequences are SGHNT and YENEEA. The CDR3 protein is CASSLRTSGRNEQFF. As DNA, the CDR3 is TGTGCCAGCAGCTTACGGACTAGCGGGAGGAATGAGCAGTTCTTC.

V is TRBV7-2 and J is TRBJ2-7; D is unclear. The CDR3 contains 15 residues. From germline, CDR1 is SGHTA and CDR2 FQGNSA. V gave up 1 base and J gave up 2 bases, with 12 bases separating them. CDR3 loop: CASSLDRAITYEQYF. CDR3 nucleotide sequence: TGTGCCAGCAGCTTAGATCGAGCGATAACCTACGAGCAGTACTTC.

The gene calls are TRBV6-6 and TRBJ1-5; a weak D match, TRBD1 (6 bases). Trimming shortened V by 6 bases and J by 8 bases, and 14 bases separated the two germline ends. CDR3 length: 13 residues. CDR1 and CDR2 (germline): MNHNY, SVGAGI (reference sequence). This CDR3 reads CASRPRGWEPQHF. CDR3 DNA sequence: TGTGCCAGCAGACCCAGGGGTTGGGAGCCCCAGCATTTT.